This passage covers 12 T cell receptor beta chains from one sample sequenced in a study of blood T cell repertoires in COVID-19. Only in-frame clones appear in the TCRdb table, and some are missing; sequencing was by immunoSEQ multiplex PCR. This table has 55,000 to 80,000 clones, about 73% appearing once. Specimen: peripheral blood. Every receptor here comes from an elderly woman with acute or convalescent COVID-19.

CDR3 loop: CASTRARGLFF. Written as DNA, the CDR3 is TGTGCCAGCACACGGGCTAGGGGGTTGTTCTTC. The rearrangement joins TRBV12-3 or TRBV12-4 to TRBJ2-1; maybe TRBD1 (6 bases). The CDR3 runs to 11 residues. The ends were cut back, 7 bases at V and 15 bases at J, with 16 bases in the middle.

This clone was counted a few times. This rearrangement joins TRBV5-1 to TRBJ2-7; 9 bases are shared with TRBD2. CDR3 size: 14 residues. The germline V gene has CDR1 SGHRS and CDR2 YFSETQ. The V gene end was trimmed by 2 bases and the J gene end by 1 base; junction bases not matched to a gene: 1. CDR3 protein: CASSFSGGSYEQYF. The CDR3 DNA reads TGCGCCAGCAGCTTTAGCGGGGGATCCTACGAGCAGTACTTC.

The V and J genes are TRBV5-1 and TRBJ2-1, with 10 bases fitting TRBD2. The CDR3 runs 15 residues. Germline trimming cut 3 bases from V and 2 bases from J; bases unmatched to any gene: 2. The V gene's germline CDR1 is SGHRS and CDR2 YFSETQ. In DNA form, the CDR3 reads TGCGCCAGCAGCTGGGGGACTAGCGCCTACAATGAGCAGTTCTTC. Residues: CASSWGTSAYNEQFF. Complete variable domain (other parts from reference TRBV5-1 and TRBJ2-1): KAGVTQTPRYLIKTRGQQVTLSCSPISGHRSVSWYQQTPGQGLQFLFEYFSETQRNKGNFPGRFSGRQFSNSRSEMNVSTLELGDSALYLCASSWGTSAYNEQFFGPGTRLTVL.

J is TRBJ1-5 and V is TRBV28; perhaps TRBD1 as D (5 bases). CDR1 is MDHEN, CDR2 SYDVKM, per germline. Between the trimmed V and J ends, which lost 7 bases and 2 bases, there was a span of 15 bases. The CDR3 extends over 15 amino acids. The CDR3 DNA reads as TGTGCCAGCACGTGGGGGGGAGGGGGCAATCAGCCCCAGCATTTT. Residues: CASTWGGGGNQPQHF.

In regard to this clone: A much bigger clone sits one base away, suggesting this may be a read error. The rearrangement links TRBV7-2 to TRBJ2-7; a weak D match, TRBD2 (5 bases). Trimming took off 11 bases at V and 2 bases at J, with 19 bases between the two ends. The CDR3 contains 14 residues. Per the germline V gene, CDR1 is SGHTA and CDR2 is FQGNSA. The CDR3 region is CAGTVDFSTYEQYF. CDR3 in DNA: TGTGCCGGCACCGTGGACTTCTCAACCTACGAGCAGTACTTC.

The genes are TRBV9 and TRBJ1-2; perhaps TRBD1 as D (6 bases). Germline values: CDR1 SGDLS, CDR2 YYNGEE. The V gene lost 0 bases and the J gene lost 8 bases, with 11 bases spanning the gap. This CDR3 contains 13 residues. CDR3 sequence: CASSVVQGQGYTF. DNA for the CDR3: TGTGCCAGCAGCGTAGTACAGGGTCAAGGCTACACCTTC.

This chain uses TRBV6-5 with TRBJ2-2; perhaps TRBD1 as D (5 bases). The CDR3 is 13 amino acids. Trimming removed 6 bases at V and 6 bases at J, with 11 bases between. Per the germline V gene, CDR1 is MNHEY and CDR2 is SVGAGI. The CDR3 coding sequence is TGTGCCAGCAGATCAGGGTGGGCCGGGGAGCTGTTTTTT. This translates into CASRSGWAGELFF.

This clone occurred once. The chain joins TRBV10-3 to TRBJ2-7, with D maybe TRBD1 (5 bases). CDR1 is ENHRY and CDR2 is SYGVKD in the germline V gene. Trimming left V 2 bases short and J 7 bases short, with 21 bases between. This CDR3 has 16 residues. In DNA form, the CDR3 reads TGTGCCATCAGTGAGGCCCGACAGCCCATCAGCCTGGAGCAGTACTTC. It is translated as CAISEARQPISLEQYF.

The V call is TRBV7-2, the J call TRBJ2-3; D is unclear. V dropped 2 bases and J dropped 1 base, with 10 bases sitting between them. Germline V gene data show CDR1 as SGHTA and CDR2 as FQGNSA. This CDR3 has 15 residues. Here the CDR3 reads CASSLRRSGTDTQYF. CDR3 sequence (DNA): TGTGCCAGCAGCTTAAGGCGGAGCGGCACAGATACGCAGTATTTT.

This chain uses TRBV3-1 (or the pseudogene TRBV3-2) with TRBJ2-5; perhaps TRBD2 as D (6 bases). Germline loops: CDR1 LGHDT, CDR2 YNNKEL (reference sequence). The CDR3 is 14 residues long. Trimming shortened V by 2 bases and J by 2 bases, and 9 bases separated the two germline ends. This chain's CDR3 is CASSQQGLQETQYF. The CDR3 region has the DNA TGTGCCAGCAGCCAACAGGGACTGCAAGAGACCCAGTACTTC.

The J gene is TRBJ2-3, the V gene TRBV28, with D possibly matching TRBD2 (6 bases). The germline V gene encodes CDR1 MDHEN and CDR2 SYDVKM. With 1 base removed from V and 4 bases from J, the gap between germline ends came to 12 bases. This CDR3 contains 15 residues. This CDR3 is CASSLSGSLSDTQYF. The CDR3 bases are TGTGCCAGCAGTTTATCCGGGAGTCTGTCAGATACGCAGTATTTT. The whole variable domain, remainder taken from reference TRBV28 and TRBJ2-3, is DVKVTQSSRYLVKRTGEKVFLECVQDMDHENMFWYRQDPGLGLRLIYFSYDVKMKEKGDIPEGYSVSREKKERFSLILESASTNQTSMYLCASSLSGSLSDTQYFGPGTRLTVL.

J is TRBJ1-4 and V is TRBV18; D might be TRBD1 (5 bases). The CDR3 length is 15 residues. Germline lookup yields CDR1 KGHSH and CDR2 LQKENI. V was clipped by 3 bases and J by 8 bases, with 16 bases between them. CDR3 sequence: CASSPLTVRGEKLFF. As DNA, the CDR3 is TGTGCCAGCTCACCTCTGACAGTTCGTGGCGAAAAACTGTTTTTT.